This is a list of T cell receptor beta chains from one sample in a study of T cells in Graves' hyperthyroidism and ophthalmopathy. TCRdb recomputed calls from the multiplex PCR reads with MiXCR, one row per CDR3 protein. The sample lists 300,000 or so distinct CDR3 sequences, under 25% occurring once. The sample comprised blood. The origin of the receptors is a woman aged 45-60 years with Graves' hyperthyroidism. Both conserved end residues are part of each CDR3. Each record gives: D gene, J gene, V gene, CDR3 length, clone size, CDR3 protein, CDR3 DNA. D genes are given only for firm matches. The size entry is marked missing in some rows and otherwise reads once, few, many or a size class.

>.|TRBJ2-7|TRBV20-1|14|many
CSALTGLGDYEQYF
TGCAGTGCCCTCACGGGATTGGGAGATTACGAGCAGTACTTC
>TRBD1|TRBJ1-2|TRBV6-1|19|.
CASSEYGRDRGGVNYGYTF
TGTGCCAGCAGTGAATACGGCCGGGACAGGGGTGGAGTGAACTATGGCTACACCTTC
>.|TRBJ1-1|TRBV20-1|12|many
CSANSGLTEAFF
TGCAGTGCTAACTCGGGCCTCACTGAAGCTTTCTTT
>.|TRBJ2-1|TRBV19|17|few
CASSTPLPGGGHNEQFF
TGTGCCAGTAGTACCCCCCTACCCGGGGGAGGCCACAATGAGCAGTTCTTC
>TRBD1|TRBJ1-5|TRBV5-8|14|.
CASNLQGADQPQHF
TGTGCCAGCAATCTACAGGGGGCTGATCAGCCCCAGCATTTT
>TRBD2|TRBJ2-1|TRBV5-1|14|.
CASSSGSPNDEQFF
TGCGCCAGCAGCAGCGGGAGCCCCAACGATGAGCAGTTCTTC
>.|TRBJ2-3|TRBV20-1|14|many
CSARRHGGTDTQYF
TGCAGTGCTAGGCGGCACGGGGGAACAGATACGCAGTATTTT
>.|TRBJ1-6|TRBV20-1|15|many
CSARPGESYNSPLHF
TGCAGTGCTAGACCCGGGGAATCCTATAATTCACCCCTCCACTTT
>TRBD2|TRBJ2-5|TRBV20-1|14|.
CSASNSGRLETQYF
TGCAGTGCTAGTAATAGCGGGAGATTAGAGACCCAGTACTTC
>.|TRBJ2-7|TRBV20-1|11|many
CSAGARHEQYF
TGCAGTGCTGGGGCGAGACACGAGCAGTACTTC
>.|TRBJ2-7|TRBV6-2/TRBV6-3|15|many
CASSPGTNYAYEQYF
TGTGCCAGCAGTCCCGGGACGAACTATGCCTACGAGCAGTACTTC
>.|TRBJ2-4|TRBV5-1|17|.
CASSAEQGARGENIQYF
TGCGCCAGCAGCGCGGAACAGGGGGCGCGGGGGGAAAACATTCAGTACTTC
>.|TRBJ1-2|TRBV6-1|13|many
CASSAGSWYGYTF
TGTGCCAGCAGTGCTGGCAGTTGGTATGGCTACACCTTC
>.|TRBJ2-2|TRBV13|14|.
CASSSTQGAGELFF
TGTGCCAGCAGCTCCACACAGGGAGCCGGGGAGCTGTTTTTT
>.|TRBJ2-3|TRBV28|13|.
CASRKTGTDTQYF
TGTGCCAGCAGAAAAACAGGAACAGATACGCAGTATTTT
>TRBD1|TRBJ1-5|TRBV28|15|many
CASRSFSDRAQPQHF
TGTGCCAGCAGGTCCTTCTCCGACAGGGCTCAGCCCCAGCATTTT
>TRBD2|TRBJ2-1|TRBV4-1|16|few
CASSQQTSGGVNEQFF
TGCGCCAGCAGCCAACAGACTAGCGGGGGGGTCAATGAGCAGTTCTTC
>.|TRBJ2-7|TRBV10-3|14|many
CAAGRDASSYEQYF
TGTGCCGCGGGCAGGGACGCATCCTCCTACGAGCAGTACTTC
>TRBD2|TRBJ2-7|TRBV6-1|14|.
CASIKAGGSYEQYF
TGTGCCAGCATAAAGGCGGGGGGATCCTACGAGCAGTACTTC
>.|TRBJ2-1|TRBV6-1|15|many
CASSEVGVFLGEQFF
TGTGCCAGCAGTGAAGTGGGAGTATTCCTCGGTGAGCAGTTCTTC
>.|TRBJ2-5|TRBV2|12|.
CTSSRIQETQYF
TGTACCAGCTCACGGATACAAGAGACCCAGTACTTC
>.|TRBJ1-1|TRBV3-1|16|many
CASSQDRTGGLGEAFF
TGTGCCAGCAGCCAAGACAGAACTGGAGGACTTGGTGAAGCTTTCTTT
>.|TRBJ2-7|TRBV25-1|12|few
CARRQRSYEQYF
TGTGCCAGAAGACAGAGGAGCTACGAGCAGTACTTC
>.|TRBJ2-7|TRBV9|15|few
CASSAGDGPTYEQYF
TGTGCCAGCAGCGCGGGGGACGGACCCACCTACGAGCAGTACTTC
>.|TRBJ1-2|TRBV5-6|12|many
CASRTGAYGYTF
TGTGCCAGCAGGACAGGTGCTTATGGCTACACCTTC
>.|TRBJ2-5|TRBV6-2/TRBV6-3|12|many
CASSANQETQYF
TGTGCCAGCAGTGCTAACCAAGAGACCCAGTACTTC
>.|TRBJ2-2|TRBV10-3|13|.
CANAGSNTGELFF
TGTGCCAACGCCGGGAGCAACACCGGGGAGCTGTTTTTT
>.|TRBJ1-2|TRBV28|13|many
CASSPPGNYGYIF
TGTGCCAGCAGCCCTCCGGGGAACTATGGCTACATCTTC
>.|TRBJ1-2|TRBV30|13|few
CAWSARRYRGYTF
TGTGCCTGGAGTGCTCGGCGCTACCGTGGCTACACCTTC
>.|TRBJ1-4|TRBV20-1|13|many
CSALRGADEKLFF
TGCAGTGCTTTACGTGGGGCTGATGAAAAACTGTTTTTT
>.|TRBJ2-1|TRBV7-2|16|many
CASSLASAPVGNEQFF
TGTGCCAGCAGCTTAGCAAGCGCCCCGGTTGGAAATGAGCAGTTCTTC
>TRBD2|TRBJ2-7|TRBV28|15|many
CASSPGLAGGYEQYF
TGTGCCAGCAGTCCGGGACTAGCGGGGGGGTACGAGCAGTACTTC
>.|TRBJ1-6|TRBV3-1|16|.
CASSQEGTATNSPLHF
TGTGCCAGCAGCCAAGAGGGCACAGCTACCAATTCACCCCTCCACTTT
>.|TRBJ2-1|TRBV20-1|15|.
CSARVMTSWYNEQFF
TGCAGTGCTAGAGTTATGACTAGTTGGTACAATGAGCAGTTCTTC
>.|TRBJ2-6|TRBV20-1|18|many
CSARSAGQAYSGANVLTF
TGCAGTGCTAGGTCTGCGGGACAAGCCTACTCTGGGGCCAACGTCCTGACTTTC
>TRBD2|TRBJ2-1|TRBV27|15|.
CASTPLAGVLNEQFF
TGTGCCAGCACCCCACTAGCGGGAGTGTTAAATGAGCAGTTCTTC
>TRBD2|TRBJ2-3|TRBV27|15|few
CASSALAGGQDTQYF
TGTGCCAGCAGTGCACTAGCGGGGGGGCAAGATACGCAGTATTTT
>.|TRBJ2-7|TRBV7-3|14|many
CASSPDSGAYEQYF
TGTGCCAGCAGTCCGGATTCGGGTGCCTACGAGCAGTACTTC
>TRBD2|TRBJ2-7|TRBV6-1|12|.
CASQGLQYEQYF
TGTGCCAGCCAGGGACTACAGTACGAGCAGTACTTC
>.|TRBJ2-1|TRBV12-3/TRBV12-4|11|few
CASTNMDEQFF
TGTGCCAGCACCAATATGGATGAGCAGTTCTTC
>TRBD1|TRBJ1-6|TRBV6-1|18|few
CASSSIGQGNLAKSPLHF
TGTGCCAGCAGTTCGATTGGACAGGGCAATCTCGCTAAGTCACCCCTCCACTTT
>TRBD2|TRBJ2-3|TRBV7-2|16|many
CASSRLAGFRTDTQYF
TGTGCCAGCAGCCGACTAGCGGGATTTAGAACAGATACGCAGTATTTT
>.|TRBJ1-2|TRBV12-3/TRBV12-4|13|.
CASTLTVHYGYTF
TGTGCCAGCACCTTGACCGTTCACTATGGCTACACCTTC
>TRBD1|TRBJ1-1|TRBV12-3/TRBV12-4|16|many
CASSTGHRGMNAEAFF
TGTGCCAGCAGTACCGGTCACAGGGGGATGAACGCTGAAGCTTTCTTT
>TRBD2|TRBJ2-1|TRBV7-9|15|.
CASSPSGGFNNEQFF
TGTGCCAGCAGCCCTAGCGGCGGATTTAACAATGAGCAGTTCTTC
>.|TRBJ1-4|TRBV12-3/TRBV12-4|18|.
CASSFGSRQVPTNEKLFF
TGTGCCAGCAGTTTTGGTAGCCGACAAGTTCCAACTAATGAAAAACTGTTTTTT
>.|TRBJ2-1|TRBV5-1|14|few
CASSVGTPWSEQFF
TGCGCCAGCAGCGTGGGGACTCCATGGTCTGAGCAGTTCTTC
>.|TRBJ2-3|TRBV24-1|13|few
CATSPDGGYTQYF
TGTGCCACCAGTCCAGACGGGGGATATACGCAGTATTTT
>TRBD2|TRBJ2-3|TRBV20-1|13|many
CSARLAGADTQYF
TGCAGTGCTAGACTAGCGGGGGCAGATACGCAGTATTTT
>.|TRBJ1-5|TRBV6-1|13|many
CASTKGGGQPQHF
TGTGCCAGCACTAAGGGAGGAGGGCAGCCCCAGCATTTT